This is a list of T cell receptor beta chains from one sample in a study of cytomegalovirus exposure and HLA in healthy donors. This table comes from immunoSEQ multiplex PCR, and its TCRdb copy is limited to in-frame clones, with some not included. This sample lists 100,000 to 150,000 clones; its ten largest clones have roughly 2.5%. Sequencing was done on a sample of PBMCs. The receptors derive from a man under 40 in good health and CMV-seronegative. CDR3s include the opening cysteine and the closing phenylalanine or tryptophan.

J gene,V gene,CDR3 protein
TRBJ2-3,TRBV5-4,CASSFEGSTDTQYF
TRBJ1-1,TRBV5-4,CASSLQDRTGEAFF
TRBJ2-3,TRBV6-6,CASRTGTDTQYF
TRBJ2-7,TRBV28,CASSERGTSISYEQYF
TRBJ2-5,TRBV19,CASSKLVGGQKETQYF
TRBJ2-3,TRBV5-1,CASSTQGSGTDTQYF
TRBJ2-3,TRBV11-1,CASSLTGTDTQYF
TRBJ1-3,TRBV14,CASSPRAWYPNTIYF
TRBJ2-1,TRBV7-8,CASSLTSGISLEQFF
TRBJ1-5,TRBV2,CASSGDRGPNQPQHF
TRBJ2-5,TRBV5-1,CASSSYQETQYF
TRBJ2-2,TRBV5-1,CASSRSRTDTGELFF
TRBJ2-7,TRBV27,CASSLDSPKAGLYEQYF
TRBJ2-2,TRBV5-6,CASSRTSGRPRAGELFF
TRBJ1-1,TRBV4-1,CASSQEGLGNTEAFF
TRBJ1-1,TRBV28,CASSPGTGLNTEAFF
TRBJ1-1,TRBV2,CASSGGTGVRAFF
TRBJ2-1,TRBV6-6,CASSLLAGRYNEQFF
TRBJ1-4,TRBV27,CASTSLGPPYATNEKLFF
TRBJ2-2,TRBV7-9,CASKLGTSGNTNTGELFF
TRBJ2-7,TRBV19,CASSGRGQGHEQYF
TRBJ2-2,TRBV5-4,CASSIGTSGPKLRELFF
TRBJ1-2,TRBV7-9,CASSLDRAAYGYTF
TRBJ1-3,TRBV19,CASSIKQDGNTIYF
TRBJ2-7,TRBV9,CASSVATGGHEQYF
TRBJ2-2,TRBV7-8,CASSLRGPRSGTGELFF
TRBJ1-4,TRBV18,CASSPPRGNNEKLFF
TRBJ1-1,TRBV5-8,CASSWARDRGRAFF
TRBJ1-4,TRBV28,CAGGTGGAEKLFF
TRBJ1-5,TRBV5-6,CASSAMREGQPQHF
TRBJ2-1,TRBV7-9,CASSFRTRRVQFF
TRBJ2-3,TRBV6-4,CASSDGGDTQYF
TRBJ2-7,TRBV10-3,CAISAGTSVYEQYF
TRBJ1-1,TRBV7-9,CASSLVGRVHTEAFF
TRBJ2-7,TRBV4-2,CASSQRGREGGHEQYF
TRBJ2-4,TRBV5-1,CASSTAGLAKNIQYF
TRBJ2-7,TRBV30,CAWSPGTSGSYEQYF
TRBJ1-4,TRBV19,CATEPSRGQEKLFF
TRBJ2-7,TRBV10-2,CASSGDSEQYF
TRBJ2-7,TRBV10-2,CASRRLAGVEYEQYF
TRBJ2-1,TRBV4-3,CASSLLKSSYNEQFF
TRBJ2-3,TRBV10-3,CAISDQDRSTDTQYF
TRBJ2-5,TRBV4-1,CASSLLAGEGETQYF
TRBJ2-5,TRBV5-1,CASSSRGGQETQYF
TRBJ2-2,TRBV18,CASSPIRDRGPELFF
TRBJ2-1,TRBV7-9,CASILLAGYNEQFF
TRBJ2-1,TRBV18,CASSPGPNEQFF
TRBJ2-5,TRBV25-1,CASSDSGRGRHETQYF
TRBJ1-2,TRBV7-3,CASSRGQGGYGYTF
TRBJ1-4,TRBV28,CATVSLQGEGEKLFF
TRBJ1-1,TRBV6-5,CASHEGNTEAFF
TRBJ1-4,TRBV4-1,CASSQTQDSATNEKLFF